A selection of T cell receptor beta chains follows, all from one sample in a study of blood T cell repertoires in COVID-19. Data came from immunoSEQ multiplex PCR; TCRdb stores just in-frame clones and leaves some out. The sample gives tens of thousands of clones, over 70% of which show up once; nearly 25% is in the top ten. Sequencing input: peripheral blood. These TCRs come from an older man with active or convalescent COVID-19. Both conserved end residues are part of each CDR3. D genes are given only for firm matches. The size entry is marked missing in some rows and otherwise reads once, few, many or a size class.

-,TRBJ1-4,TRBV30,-,TGTGCCTGGGGTGGGGCAGGGGATGAAAAACTGTTTTTT,CAWGGAGDEKLFF
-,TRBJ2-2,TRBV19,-,TGTGCCAGTAGGCGCAGGGAAGGGGAGCTGTTTTTT,CASRRREGELFF
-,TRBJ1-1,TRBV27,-,TGTGCCAGCAGTTTTCGCGCGAACACTGAAGCTTTCTTT,CASSFRANTEAFF
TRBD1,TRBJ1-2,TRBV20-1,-,TGCAGTGCTGGGACAGGCTATGGCTACACCTTC,CSAGTGYGYTF
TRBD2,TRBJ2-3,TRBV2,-,TGTGCCAGCAGTGAGGCTAGCGGGGCCACAGATACGCAGTATTTT,CASSEASGATDTQYF
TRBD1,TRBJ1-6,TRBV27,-,TGTGCCAGCAGCCTCGGACAGGTCTATAATTCACCCCTCCACTTT,CASSLGQVYNSPLHF
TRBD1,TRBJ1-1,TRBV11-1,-,TGTGCCAGCACCGTGGACAGGGGGTACGGAGACACTGAAGCTTTCTTT,CASTVDRGYGDTEAFF
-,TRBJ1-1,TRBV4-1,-,TGCGCCAGCAGCCAAGGGCTTGAAGCTTTCTTT,CASSQGLEAFF
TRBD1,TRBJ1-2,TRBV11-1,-,TGTGCCAGCAGCTTCGACAGGGGGGACTATGGCTACACCTTC,CASSFDRGDYGYTF
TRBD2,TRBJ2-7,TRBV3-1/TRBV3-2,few,TGTGCCAGCAGACCGAGCGGGGGAACCTACGAGCAGTACTTC,CASRPSGGTYEQYF
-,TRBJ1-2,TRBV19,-,TGTGCCAGTAGAAACAGCGGTCTTTATTCTATGGGCTACACCTTC,CASRNSGLYSMGYTF
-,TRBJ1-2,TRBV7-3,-,TGTGCCAGCAGTCCCACCGCAGGGGACTATGGCTACACCTTC,CASSPTAGDYGYTF
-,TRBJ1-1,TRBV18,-,TGTGCCAGCTCCCAAGACAGATTGAACACTGAAGCTTTCTTT,CASSQDRLNTEAFF
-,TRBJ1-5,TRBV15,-,TGTGCCACCAGCAGAGATGCGGCAGGGGTGAATCAGCCCCAGCATTTT,CATSRDAAGVNQPQHF
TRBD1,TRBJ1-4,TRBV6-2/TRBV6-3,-,TGTGCCAGCAGTGACCTCGGGACAGCGAATGAAAAACTGTTTTTT,CASSDLGTANEKLFF
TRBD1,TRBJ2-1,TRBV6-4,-,TGTGCCAGCAGCAAACGACAGGGCTGGGTGAATGAGCAGTTCTTC,CASSKRQGWVNEQFF
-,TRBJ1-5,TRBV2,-,TGTGCCAGCAGTGAAGGGGCAGGGTCCCAGCATTTT,CASSEGAGSQHF
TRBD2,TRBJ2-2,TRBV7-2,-,TGTGCCAGCAGCCGCCGGACGGGGGGGGGCACCGGGGAGCTGTTTTTT,CASSRRTGGGTGELFF
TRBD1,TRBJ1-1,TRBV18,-,TGTGCCAGCTCACCACGCGGACAGGGAGAAACTGAAGCTTTCTTT,CASSPRGQGETEAFF
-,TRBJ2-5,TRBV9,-,TGTGCCAGCAGCGTAGGGGGGGGCCGTGAGACCCAGTACTTC,CASSVGGGRETQYF
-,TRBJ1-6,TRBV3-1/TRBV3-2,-,TGTGCCAGCAGCCAAGATTGTGGGAAGGGGGGGGATAATTCACCCCTCCACTTT,CASSQDCGKGGDNSPLHF
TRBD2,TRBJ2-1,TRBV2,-,TGTGCCAGCAACGGGGGGAGCTCCTACAATGAGCAGTTCTTC,CASNGGSSYNEQFF
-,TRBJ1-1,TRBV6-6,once,TGTGCCAGCAGTTACTCCGGGGGCACTGAAGCTTTCTTT,CASSYSGGTEAFF
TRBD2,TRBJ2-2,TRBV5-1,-,TGCGCCAGCAGCTTGCGCCCGACTAGCGGGGGGGCCGGTACCGGGGAGCTGTTTTTT,CASSLRPTSGGAGTGELFF
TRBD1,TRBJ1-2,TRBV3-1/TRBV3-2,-,TGTGCCAGCAGCCAAGAGGACCGACAGGGCGGCTACACCTTC,CASSQEDRQGGYTF
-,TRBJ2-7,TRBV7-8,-,TGTGCCAGCAGCTTGTCAGGGGATATCTACGAGCAGTACTTC,CASSLSGDIYEQYF
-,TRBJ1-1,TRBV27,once,TGTGCCAGCAGTGCGATTGAGGGAGGGGGCACTGAAGCTTTCTTT,CASSAIEGGGTEAFF